This T cell receptor (beta chain) was obtained from a study of beta chain features in type 1 diabetes. Study-wide points: Moderate yet significant TCRB CDR3 shortening was seen in Type 1 diabetes patients in all four CD4+ subsets.

For this clone: The antigen remains unidentified.

The entirety of the isolated RNA underwent reverse transcription, so expressed TCRB transcripts were sequenced. There were several million reads on average in the naive, central memory and regulatory T cell samples. Measured with immunoSEQ multiplex PCR; TCRdb has only the in-frame clones, and not every one. Here the sample spans 310,000 or so clones, over 7% being singletons. A single heparinised blood sample, averaging about 120 mL, was obtained per donor. Germline trimming cut 5 bases from V and 8 bases from J; bases unmatched to any gene: 16. Germline CDR1 and CDR2: SGDLS and YYNGEE. CDR3 length: 17 amino acids.

The receptor comes from a young man with type 1 diabetes. The V gene is TRBV9, the J gene TRBJ1-4; 9 positions agree with TRBD1. Sequences were obtained from central memory CD4+ T cells from blood. The CDR3 loop is CASSTGTGISFGEKLFF. CDR3 coding DNA: TGTGCCAGCAGTACCGGGACAGGGATCTCATTCGGGGAAAAACTGTTTTTT.